This T cell receptor (beta chain) was captured in a study of T-cell reconstitution after alpha-beta-depleted transplantation in children. Points from the study as a whole: Alpha-beta T cells present about two months after transplant were reported to originate from several hundred expanded graft clones. The authors attributed T-cell counts and diversity one year after transplant mostly to newly produced T cells. There were some patients whose high TCRbeta diversity at day 60 came from surviving recipient T cells and thymic progenitors.

The CDR3 has 13 amino acids. The V end lost 4 bases, the J end lost 0 bases, and 6 bases lay between the germline ends. This clonotype was recorded many times. What it binds is unknown. The library targeted TCRbeta and was prepared with unique molecular identifiers. One entry per CDR3 protein results from TCRdb running MiXCR on the PCR reads. The sample holds 330,000 or so distinct CDR3 sequences, nearly 8% seen once. The receptor was derived from a female patient between 2 and 10 years old who had a stem cell transplant for Fanconi anemia, so the T cells may come from the graft donor. The sequencing used peripheral blood, collected 360 days after TCRalphabeta/CD19-depleted stem cell transplant. The chain uses TRBV12-3 or TRBV12-4 and TRBJ1-1; D is unresolved. The CDR3, as DNA: TGTGCCAGCAGTTCCGGGGTGAACACTGAAGCTTTCTTT. Its translation is CASSSGVNTEAFF.